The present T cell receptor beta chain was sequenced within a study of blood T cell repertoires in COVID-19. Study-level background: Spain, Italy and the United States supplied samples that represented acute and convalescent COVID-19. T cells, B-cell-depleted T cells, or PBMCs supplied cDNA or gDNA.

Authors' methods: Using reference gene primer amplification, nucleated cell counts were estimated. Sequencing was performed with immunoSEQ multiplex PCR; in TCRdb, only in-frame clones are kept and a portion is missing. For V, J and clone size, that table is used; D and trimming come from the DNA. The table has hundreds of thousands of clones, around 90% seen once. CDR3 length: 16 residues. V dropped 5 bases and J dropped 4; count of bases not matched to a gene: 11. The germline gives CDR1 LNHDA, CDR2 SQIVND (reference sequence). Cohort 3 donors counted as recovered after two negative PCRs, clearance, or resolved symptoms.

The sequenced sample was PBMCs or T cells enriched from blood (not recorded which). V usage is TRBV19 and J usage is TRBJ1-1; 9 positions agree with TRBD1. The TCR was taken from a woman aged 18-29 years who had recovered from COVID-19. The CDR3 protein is CASSENSGTGSTEAFF. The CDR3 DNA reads TGTGCCAGTAGTGAAAACTCCGGGACAGGGAGCACTGAAGCTTTCTTT.